This TCR beta chain was found in a study of T cells in Graves' hyperthyroidism and ophthalmopathy (dated by TCRdb to between 2018 and 2021). General notes on the study: Peripheral blood was sampled at the time of initial diagnosis, prior to any treatment. To identify TCR V-J signatures that set the groups apart, the researchers used a discovery cohort of about a hundred patients, made up of under 45 with Graves' ophthalmopathy and 55 to 65 with stable Graves' hyperthyroidism. Whether ophthalmopathy could be predicted prospectively was tested in an independent validation cohort made up of 18 to 20 hyperthyroidism patients plus 17 patients who later progressed to ophthalmopathy. The approximately 97 discovery patients were randomly divided into training and test sets at a 7:3 ratio. In addition, the study compared T-cell repertoires in thyroid tissue and in blood from over 5 Graves' hyperthyroidism patients. After sampling, hyperthyroidism patients received methimazole starting at 30 mg daily, and ophthalmopathy patients received high-dose intravenous methylprednisolone. TCR Vbeta CDR3 sequencing of 135 peripheral blood samples (fewer than 45 ophthalmopathy, 75 hyperthyroidism and roughly 17 progressor patients) is reported in the paper.

This clonotype appeared many times. Its antigen target is currently unknown. No qualities accompany the bases; no much larger clone lies one base away. Stable Graves' hyperthyroidism was defined as no progression to ophthalmopathy during 18 months of follow-up. Hyperthyroidism patients were newly diagnosed, with disease duration under 2 months, and aged 18 to 65 years. Exclusion was applied to patients with uncontrolled infections, other autoimmune diseases, pregnancy or lactation. Diagnoses were established on the basis of clinical symptoms, serum thyroxine and TRAb, thyroid ultrasound, and orbital computed tomography. Ficoll-Paque density gradient centrifugation was used to isolate PBMCs from 10 ml of fresh peripheral blood. Total RNA was extracted with Trizol reagent, and quality was checked on an Agilent 2100 Bioanalyzer. Amplification of TCR beta CDR3 regions was carried out from RNA transcripts. The TCR CDR3 was subjected to a first round of RT-PCR using the HTBI primer set and the Qiagen OneStep RT-PCR kit. Libraries were constructed in a second round of multiplex PCR, after which size selection and purification were performed. Paired-end sequencing of the libraries was performed with 100 bp reads on an Illumina HiSeq2000. Per the source publication's procedure: SOAPnuke was used to process the raw data, throwing out any read that contained adapters or uncalled bases, had a mean Phred below 15, or lacked an exact constant-primer or identifier match. High-quality paired reads were merged with COPE v1.2.5, and unique nucleotide sequences were defined as clonotypes. MiTCR v1.1 was used to align clonotypes to the IMGT TRBV, TRBD and TRBJ reference segments. The analysis included only V-J combinations with a frequency above 0.0001, which together covered roughly 99% of the repertoires. The TCS score was defined as the ratio of F50 (clonal expansion) to E x V (chaos), calculated using BLOSUM62-based TCRdist between CDR3 peptides within each V-J. Welch's t-statistics and random forest reduced several hundred V-J features to 13, which were used in a naive Bayes classifier (R e1071). Through fastp at Q25 and MiXCR, TCRdb rebuilt clones from the public reads, retaining in-frame beta chains. For every CDR3 protein sequence, its rows merge into one entry that carries the most common genes and DNA. TCRdb's processing, not the authors' own work, is the source of the V and J calls. Present in this sample are hundreds of thousands of distinct CDR3 sequences, about a sixth of which were seen just once. 7.5% to 9% of the sample goes to the ten largest clones.

General conclusions and limits of the study: A 13 V-J signature model separated ophthalmopathy from stable hyperthyroidism, with nearly 90% sensitivity and about 81% specificity in cross-validation and 80%/75% in testing. Most expanded thyroid clonotypes (frequency above 0.001) were also found in blood, which suggests that blood repertoires may mirror thyroid immune responses. Sample size was not statistically predetermined, and blinding of investigators to group allocation was not performed. In validation, the model predicted progression to ophthalmopathy with 55% to 71% sensitivity and approximately 78% specificity, a median of approximately 6.5 months before onset.

V and J are trimmed by 0 bases and 4 bases, and the gene matches miss 15 bases of the junction. Spanning cysteine to phenylalanine, the CDR3 consists of 18 amino acids. The read is trimmed to its CDR3 DNA, 54 bases read in frame from base 1. Taken from the germline V gene (reference sequence), the CDR1 and CDR2 loops are DFQATT and SNEGSKA. Specimen: blood. The chain employs TRBV20-1 and TRBJ2-5, with 9 bases matching TRBD2. The clonotype comes from a woman under 30 with Graves' hyperthyroidism. For the CDR3, the sequence is CSARDLGGGAPLVETQYF. In nucleotides, the sequence is TGCAGTGCTAGAGATCTCGGCGGGGGGGCCCCCTTAGTAGAGACCCAGTACTTC.